The clone carrying this T cell receptor (beta chain) has only one observation. The source of the sample is a study of shared clonotypes between healthy human individuals. CD4+ cells yielded CD45RA+ naive and CD45RA-negative memory subsets. Assay: immunoSEQ multiplex PCR; the TCRdb copy retains only in-frame clones and omits some. The repertoire holds some 350,000 clones, with around 72% as singletons. Germline CDR1 SGHRS, CDR2 YFSETQ. V was shortened by 2 bases and J by 1 base, with 12 bases between the two germline ends. The CDR3 totals 15 residues. Source material: memory CD4+ T cells sorted from blood. Subset given: CD45RA-negative fraction. The source of this sequence is a man aged 25 to 40 in good health. V is TRBV5-1 and J is TRBJ1-1, with D hard to call. The CDR3 nucleotides read TGCGCCAGCAGCTTCTCGACTAAGTCGAACACTGAAGCTTTCTTT. Encoded protein: CASSFSTKSNTEAFF.